This TCR beta chain was found in a study of blood T cells in healthy people across ages. Combining a sample-barcoded 5' primer with a J-beta primer mix, a second PCR ran for roughly 6 to 12 cycles. TCRdb re-called the 5' RACE reads through MiXCR, storing one row per CDR3 protein. The table has 1.5 million to 2 million distinct CDR3 sequences, approximately 30% seen once; the top ten hold 6.5% to 8.5%. The sequencing input was blood. This clonotype originated in a woman in her twenties or thirties in good health.

The CDR3 here is CSAARTGWSDTEAFF. Written as DNA, the CDR3 is TGCAGTGCTGCCCGGACAGGGTGGTCGGACACTGAAGCTTTCTTT. The chain uses TRBV20-1 and TRBJ1-1; 8 bases are shared with TRBD1. This CDR3 region has 15 residues. Germline CDR1 is DFQATT and CDR2 is SNEGSKA (reference sequence). V dropped 5 bases and J dropped 3; count of bases not matched to a gene: 11.